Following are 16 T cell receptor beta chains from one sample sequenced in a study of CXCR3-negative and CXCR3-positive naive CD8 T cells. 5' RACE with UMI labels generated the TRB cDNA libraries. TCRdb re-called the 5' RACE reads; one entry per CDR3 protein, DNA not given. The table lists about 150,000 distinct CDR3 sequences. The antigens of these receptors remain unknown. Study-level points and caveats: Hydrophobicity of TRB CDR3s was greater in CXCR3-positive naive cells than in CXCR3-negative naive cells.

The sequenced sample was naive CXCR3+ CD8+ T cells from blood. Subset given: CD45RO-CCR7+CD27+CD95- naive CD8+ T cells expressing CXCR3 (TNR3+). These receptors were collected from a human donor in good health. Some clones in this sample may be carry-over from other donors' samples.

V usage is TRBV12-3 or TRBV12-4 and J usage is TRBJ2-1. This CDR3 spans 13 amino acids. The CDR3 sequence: CASSLSSYNEQFF.

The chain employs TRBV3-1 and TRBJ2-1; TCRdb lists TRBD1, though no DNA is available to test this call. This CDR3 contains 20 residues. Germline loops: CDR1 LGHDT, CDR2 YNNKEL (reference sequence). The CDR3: CASSQETPSTTGDEDNEQFF.

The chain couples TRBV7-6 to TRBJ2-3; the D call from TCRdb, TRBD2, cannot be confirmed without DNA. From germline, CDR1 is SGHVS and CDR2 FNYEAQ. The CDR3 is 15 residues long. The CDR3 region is CASSLLQLPTDTQYF.

CDR3: CASSNTGTSGPQETQYF. The rearrangement links TRBV12-3 or TRBV12-4 to TRBJ2-5; without DNA, the TCRdb call of TRBD2 cannot be checked. CDR3 size: 17 residues.

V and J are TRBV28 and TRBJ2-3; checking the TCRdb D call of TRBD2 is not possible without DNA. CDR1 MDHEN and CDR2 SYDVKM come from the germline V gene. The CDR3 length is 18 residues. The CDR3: CASSLSLGLAGDTDTQYF.

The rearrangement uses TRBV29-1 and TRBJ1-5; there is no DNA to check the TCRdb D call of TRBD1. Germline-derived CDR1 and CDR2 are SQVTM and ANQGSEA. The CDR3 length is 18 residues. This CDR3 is CSVDRGGREARDFWPQHF.

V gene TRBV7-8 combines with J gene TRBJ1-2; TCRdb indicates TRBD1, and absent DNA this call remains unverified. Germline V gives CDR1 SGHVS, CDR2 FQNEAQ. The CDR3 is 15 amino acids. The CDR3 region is CASSRGTDANYGYTF.

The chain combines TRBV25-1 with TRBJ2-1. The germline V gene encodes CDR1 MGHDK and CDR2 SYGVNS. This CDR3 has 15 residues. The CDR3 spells CASSEWKFSYNEQFF.

This chain's CDR3 is CASSHTRLAGGSDTQYF. The gene calls are TRBV14 and TRBJ2-3; TCRdb's D call, TRBD2, is unchecked because there is no DNA. The CDR3 runs to 17 residues. Looked up from germline, CDR1 is SGHDN and CDR2 is FVKESK.

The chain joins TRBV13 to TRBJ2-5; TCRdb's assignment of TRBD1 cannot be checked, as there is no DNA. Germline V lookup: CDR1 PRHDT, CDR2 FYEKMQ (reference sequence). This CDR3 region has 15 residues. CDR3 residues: CASSPEGQGEETQYF.

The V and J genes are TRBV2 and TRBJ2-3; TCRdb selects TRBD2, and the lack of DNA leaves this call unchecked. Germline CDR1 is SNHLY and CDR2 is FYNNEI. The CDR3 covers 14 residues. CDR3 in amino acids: CASSIGLEVDTQYF. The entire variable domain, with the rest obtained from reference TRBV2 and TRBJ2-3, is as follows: EPEVTQTPSHQVTQMGQEVILRCVPISNHLYFYWYRQILGQKVEFLVSFYNNEISEKSEIFDDQFSVERPDGSNFTLKIRSTKLEDSAMYFCASSIGLEVDTQYFGPGTRLTVL.

CDR3: CASSGLAATYEQYF. The rearrangement links TRBV7-9 to TRBJ2-7; TCRdb indicates TRBD2, and absent DNA this call remains unverified. The CDR3 consists of 14 residues. From germline, CDR1 is SEHNR and CDR2 FQNEAQ (reference sequence).

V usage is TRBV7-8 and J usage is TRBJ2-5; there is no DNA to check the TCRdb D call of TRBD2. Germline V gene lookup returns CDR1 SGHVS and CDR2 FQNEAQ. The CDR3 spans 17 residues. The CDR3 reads CASSLAGGLAGVLADYF. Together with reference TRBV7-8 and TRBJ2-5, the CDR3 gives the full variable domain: GAGVSQSPRYKVAKRGQDVALRCDPISGHVSLFWYQQALGQGPEFLTYFQNEAQLDKSGLPSDRFFAERPEGSVSTLKIQRTQQEDSAVYLCASSLAGGLAGVLADYFGPGTRLLVL.

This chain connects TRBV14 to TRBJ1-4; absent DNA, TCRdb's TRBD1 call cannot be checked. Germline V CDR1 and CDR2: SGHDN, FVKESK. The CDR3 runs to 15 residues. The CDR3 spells CASSPGQTTNEKLFF.

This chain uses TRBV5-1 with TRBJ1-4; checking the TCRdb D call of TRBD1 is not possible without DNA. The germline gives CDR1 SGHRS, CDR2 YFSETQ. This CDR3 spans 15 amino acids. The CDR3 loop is CASSDGTGPNEKLFF.

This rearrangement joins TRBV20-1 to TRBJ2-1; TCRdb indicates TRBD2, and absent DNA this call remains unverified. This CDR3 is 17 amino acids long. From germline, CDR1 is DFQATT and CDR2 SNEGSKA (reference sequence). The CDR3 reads CSASMGLAGWSYNEQFF.